These 25 T cell receptor beta chains were sequenced from one sample in a study of shared clonotypes between healthy human individuals. The method was immunoSEQ multiplex PCR; TCRdb's version includes in-frame clones alone and lacks a portion of them. This table holds 1.6 million or so clones, roughly 96% found once. The sequencing sample was made of naive CD4+ T cells sorted from blood. Subset noted: CD45RA+ positively selected. These TCRs come from a man under 40 in good health.

CDR3: CASSLRLAGPYNEQFF. The CDR3 nucleotides are TGTGCCAGCAGCCTTCGCCTAGCGGGCCCCTACAATGAGCAGTTCTTC. The chain uses TRBV14 and TRBJ2-1; 8 bases agree with TRBD2. V lost 4 bases to trimming and J lost 2 bases; unmatched junction nucleotides: 7. Germline V lookup: CDR1 SGHDN, CDR2 FVKESK. There are 16 residues in the CDR3.

The chain combines TRBV5-4 with TRBJ2-2; D might be TRBD2 (6 bases). The V end lost 4 bases, the J end lost 0 bases, and 10 bases lay between the germline ends. Germline CDR1 is SGHNT and CDR2 is YYREEE (reference sequence). The CDR3 contains 15 residues. The CDR3 region is CASSHRGTNTGELFF. DNA of the CDR3: TGTGCCAGCAGCCACCGGGGGACGAACACCGGGGAGCTGTTTTTT.

Written as DNA, the CDR3 is TGCGCCAGCAGCCCACCCCTTAAGGGGCCTACCTACGAGCAGTACTTC. Translation: CASSPPLKGPTYEQYF. This chain joins TRBV4-1 and TRBJ2-7; a possible D gene is TRBD1 (5 bases). V lost 4 bases, J lost 2 bases, and 18 bases lay in between. Per germline, CDR1 MGHRA and CDR2 YSYEKL. The length of the CDR3 is 16 residues.

This clone showed up just once. J is TRBJ2-7 and V is TRBV25-1; D is perhaps TRBD1 (6 bases). The V gene lost 3 bases and the J gene lost 3 bases, with 12 bases spanning the gap. The germline gives CDR1 MGHDK, CDR2 SYGVNS. This CDR3 region has 14 residues. The CDR3 sequence is CASSDPRGSYEQYF. DNA for the CDR3: TGTGCCAGCAGTGACCCTAGGGGGAGCTACGAGCAGTACTTC.

The V and J genes are TRBV5-5 and TRBJ2-7; D may be TRBD1 (6 bases). Germline V gene sequence: CDR1 SGHKS, CDR2 YYEKEE (reference sequence). The CDR3 runs 14 residues. V was shortened by 3 bases and J by 4 bases, with 14 bases between the two germline ends. The CDR3 DNA reads as TGTGCCAGCAGCTCAAAGTCCACAGGGTACGAGCAGTACTTC. Protein: CASSSKSTGYEQYF. The full variable domain, with the rest looked up from reference TRBV5-5 and TRBJ2-7, is DAGVTQSPTHLIKTRGQQVTLRCSPISGHKSVSWYQQVLGQGPQFIFQYYEKEERGRGNFPDRFSARQFPNYSSELNVNALLLGDSALYLCASSSKSTGYEQYFGPGTRLTVT.

Details on this clone: Other DNA sequences within the sample encode an identical CDR3. The genes are TRBV6-5 and TRBJ2-1; D is ambiguous. V was clipped by 4 bases and J by 7 bases, with 8 bases between them. The V gene's germline CDR1 is MNHEY and CDR2 SVGAGI. The CDR3 is 12 residues long. The CDR3 reads CASSSPPNEQFF. The CDR3 nucleotides are TGTGCCAGCAGTTCCCCCCCAAATGAGCAGTTCTTC.

The chain joins TRBV7-9 to TRBJ1-1, with D maybe TRBD1 (6 bases). Per the germline V gene, CDR1 is SEHNR and CDR2 is FQNEAQ (reference sequence). The CDR3 runs 13 residues. V shed 3 bases and J shed 5 bases, with 10 bases lying between them. CDR3 in amino acids: CASSFRGATEAFF. CDR3 DNA sequence: TGTGCCAGCAGCTTCCGGGGGGCAACTGAAGCTTTCTTT.

The chain employs TRBV11-2 and TRBJ1-2; perhaps TRBD1 as D (6 bases). The V end was cut by 1 base, the J end by 8 bases, with 20 bases between. The germline CDR1 and CDR2 sequences are SGHAT and FQNNGV. The CDR3 length is 16 residues. The CDR3: CASSLVVAGVHEGYTF. The CDR3 bases are TGTGCCAGCAGCTTAGTCGTCGCAGGGGTGCATGAAGGCTACACCTTC. Full variable domain (remainder filled in from reference TRBV11-2 and TRBJ1-2): EAGVAQSPRYKIIEKRQSVAFWCNPISGHATLYWYQQILGQGPKLLIQFQNNGVVDDSQLPKDRFSAERLKGVDSTLKIQPAKLEDSAVYLCASSLVVAGVHEGYTFGSGTRLTVV.

This chain links TRBV2 with TRBJ2-5; D is uncertain. Trimming removed 5 bases from V and 5 bases from J, with 12 bases in between. From germline, CDR1 is SNHLY and CDR2 FYNNEI. The CDR3 is 13 amino acids. CDR3 bases: TGTGCCAGCAGTTTGTCAGGACGGGAGACCCAGTACTTC. Encoded protein: CASSLSGRETQYF.

The gene calls are TRBV5-1 and TRBJ1-1; no clear D gene. The length of the CDR3 is 13 residues. V was cut by 5 bases and J by 1 base, with 9 bases left in between. From germline, CDR1 is SGHRS and CDR2 YFSETQ. The chain's CDR3 is CASRIAPNTEAFF. CDR3 nucleotide sequence: TGCGCCAGCAGAATCGCCCCGAACACTGAAGCTTTCTTT.

The chain is built from TRBV6-1 and TRBJ1-5; 7 bases map to TRBD1. The junction had 6 bases not matched to a gene; V was cut back by 6 bases and J by 4 bases. Germline-derived CDR1 and CDR2 are MNHNS and SASEGT. The CDR3 runs to 14 residues. Here the CDR3 reads CASRPGQENQPQHF. In DNA form, the CDR3 reads TGTGCCAGCAGACCTGGACAGGAGAATCAGCCCCAGCATTTT.

The rearrangement uses TRBV5-5 and TRBJ2-1; 10 bases are shared with TRBD2. The trim removed 4 bases at V and 8 bases at J, leaving 12 bases unmatched. This CDR3 spans 16 amino acids. Germline V gene sequence: CDR1 SGHKS, CDR2 YYEKEE (reference sequence). The CDR3: CASSITPSGSIYEQFF. As DNA, the CDR3 is TGTGCCAGCAGCATCACCCCTAGCGGGAGTATCTATGAGCAGTTCTTC.

This chain connects TRBV14 to TRBJ2-4; 10 bases map to TRBD2. Germline CDR1 SGHDN, CDR2 FVKESK. This CDR3 has 18 residues. V shed 4 bases and J 5 bases; nucleotides not matched to a gene: 14. Here the CDR3 reads CASSPWATSGMFQNIQYF. The CDR3 bases are TGTGCCAGCAGCCCCTGGGCAACTAGCGGGATGTTTCAAAACATTCAGTACTTC.

This sequence joins TRBV7-8 and TRBJ2-7; perhaps TRBD2 as D (6 bases). The germline V gene has CDR1 SGHVS and CDR2 FQNEAQ. Trimming cost V 6 bases and J 2 bases, with 14 bases left between them. The CDR3 has 14 amino acids. The CDR3 region is CASSRGRETYEQYF. DNA for the CDR3: TGTGCCAGCAGTCGGGGGAGAGAAACCTACGAGCAGTACTTC.

The rearrangement links TRBV27 to TRBJ2-5, with 12 positions matching TRBD2. Looked up from germline, CDR1 is MNHEY and CDR2 is SMNVEV (reference sequence). This CDR3 spans 17 amino acids. The junction had 10 bases not matched to a gene; V was cut back by 5 bases and J by 3 bases. CDR3 nucleotides: TGTGCCAGCAGTCCCTTTAGACTAGCGGGAGATAAAGAGACCCAGTACTTC. Protein product: CASSPFRLAGDKETQYF.

As regards this clone: Relative to the germline gene, one junction end is altered; a read error may explain this. The rearrangement links TRBV18 to TRBJ2-5, with a possible D match to TRBD1 (5 bases). The CDR3 is 14 amino acids. CDR1 KGHSH and CDR2 LQKENI come from the germline V gene. DNA of the CDR3: TGTGCCACCTCACCATCACAGGACCAAGAGACCCAGTACTTC. As protein: CATSPSQDQETQYF.

V gene TRBV5-4 combines with J gene TRBJ1-1, with a tentative D call TRBD1 (5 bases). Per the germline V gene, CDR1 is SGHNT and CDR2 is YYREEE (reference sequence). The CDR3 sequence is 16 residues long. V was clipped by 3 bases and J by 2 bases, with 17 bases between them. This CDR3 is CASSSPKQAQNTEAFF. DNA of the CDR3: TGTGCCAGCAGCTCCCCGAAACAGGCCCAAAACACTGAAGCTTTCTTT. Using reference TRBV5-4 and TRBJ1-1 for the parts outside the CDR3, the full variable domain is ETGVTQSPTHLIKTRGQQVTLRCSSQSGHNTVSWYQQALGQGPQFIFQYYREEENGRGNFPPRFSGLQFPNYSSELNVNALELDDSALYLCASSSPKQAQNTEAFFGQGTRLTVV.

The V gene is TRBV28, the J gene TRBJ2-7, with 7 positions matching TRBD1. CDR3 length: 15 amino acids. The junction had 11 bases not matched to a gene; V was cut back by 4 bases and J by 5 bases. Germline CDR1 and CDR2: MDHEN and SYDVKM. CDR3 in amino acids: CASSSPDRAVDEQYF. The CDR3 coding sequence is TGTGCCAGCAGTTCCCCAGACAGGGCTGTGGACGAGCAGTACTTC.

This chain joins TRBV20-1 and TRBJ2-7; D is undetermined. The germline V gene has CDR1 DFQATT and CDR2 SNEGSKA (reference sequence). The CDR3 is 11 amino acids. The V end was cut by 7 bases, the J end by 0 bases, with 7 bases between. The CDR3 reads CSGQDSYEQYF. The CDR3 coding sequence is TGCAGTGGGCAGGACTCCTACGAGCAGTACTTC.

This clone was picked up one time. The genes are TRBV18 and TRBJ2-2; TRBD2 matches 11 bases. The ends lost 4 bases at V and 3 bases at J; junction bases unmatched: 7. This CDR3 contains 17 residues. The germline CDR1 and CDR2 sequences are KGHSH and LQKENI. The CDR3 protein is CASSQVLAGADTGELFF. The CDR3 nucleotides read TGTGCCAGCTCACAAGTACTAGCGGGAGCTGACACCGGGGAGCTGTTTTTT.

The chain joins TRBV19 to TRBJ2-3; D is perhaps TRBD1 (5 bases). The ends were cut back, 3 bases at V and 4 bases at J, with 14 bases in the middle. Germline V gene sequence: CDR1 LNHDA, CDR2 SQIVND (reference sequence). The CDR3 runs 15 residues. The CDR3 loop is CASSIKAGLSDTQYF. Here the CDR3 DNA reads TGTGCCAGTAGTATTAAGGCAGGGTTGTCAGATACGCAGTATTTT.

This clone was counted only a few times. This chain connects TRBV10-3 to TRBJ2-7, with D perhaps being TRBD1 or TRBD2 (5 bases each). The germline gives CDR1 ENHRY, CDR2 SYGVKD. V was trimmed by 3 bases and J by 2 bases, leaving 8 bases between them. The CDR3 consists of 13 residues. The CDR3 protein is CAISDQGAYEQYF. CDR3 nucleotides: TGTGCCATCAGTGACCAGGGAGCCTACGAGCAGTACTTC.

The V gene is TRBV11-3, the J gene TRBJ2-7, with 8 bases matching TRBD2. The CDR3 is made up of 13 amino acids. The V and J ends lost 4 bases and 3 bases, in that order; junction bases with no gene match: 2. CDR1 is SGHNT and CDR2 is YENEEA in the germline V gene. CDR3 sequence: CASSSAGGYEQYF. In nucleotides, the CDR3 is TGTGCCAGCAGCTCGGCGGGGGGCTACGAGCAGTACTTC.

This sequence joins TRBV5-1 and TRBJ2-7, with D uncertain. CDR1 and CDR2 (germline): SGHRS, YFSETQ. V was clipped by 0 bases and J by 6 bases, with 10 bases between them. This CDR3 contains 13 residues. The CDR3 region is CASSLVGSAEQYF. For the CDR3, the DNA is TGCGCCAGCAGCTTGGTTGGCAGTGCCGAGCAGTACTTC.

The chain combines TRBV4-1 with TRBJ1-4; a weak D match, TRBD1 (5 bases). The CDR3 contains 16 residues. V lost 0 bases to trimming and J lost 8 bases, with 16 bases between them. Germline V lookup: CDR1 MGHRA, CDR2 YSYEKL. This CDR3 reads CASSQEPAGVREKLFF. CDR3 coding DNA: TGCGCCAGCAGCCAAGAACCGGCGGGGGTTAGGGAAAAACTGTTTTTT.